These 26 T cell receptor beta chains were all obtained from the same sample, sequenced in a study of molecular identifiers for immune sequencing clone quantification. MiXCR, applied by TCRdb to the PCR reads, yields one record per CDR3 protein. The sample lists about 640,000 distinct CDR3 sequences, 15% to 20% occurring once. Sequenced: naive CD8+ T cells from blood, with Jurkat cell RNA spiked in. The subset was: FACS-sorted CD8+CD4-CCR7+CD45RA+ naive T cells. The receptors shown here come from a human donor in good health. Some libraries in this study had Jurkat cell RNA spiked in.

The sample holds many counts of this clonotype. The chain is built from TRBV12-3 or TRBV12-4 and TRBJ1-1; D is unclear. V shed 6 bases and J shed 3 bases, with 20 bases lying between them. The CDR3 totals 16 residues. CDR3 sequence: CASSHLEERADTEAFF. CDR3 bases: TGTGCCAGCAGCCATTTGGAAGAAAGGGCGGACACTGAAGCTTTCTTT.

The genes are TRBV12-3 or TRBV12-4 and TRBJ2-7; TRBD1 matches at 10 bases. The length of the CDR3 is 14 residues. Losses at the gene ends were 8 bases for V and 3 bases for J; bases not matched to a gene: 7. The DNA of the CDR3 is TGTGCCAGCGGGAGACGGGACAGGGGCTACGAGCAGTACTTC. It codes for CASGRRDRGYEQYF.

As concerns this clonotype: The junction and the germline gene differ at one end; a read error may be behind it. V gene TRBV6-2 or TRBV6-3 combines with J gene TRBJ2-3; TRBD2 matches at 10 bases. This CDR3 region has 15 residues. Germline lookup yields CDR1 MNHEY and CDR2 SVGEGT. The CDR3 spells CASSPGLARTDAQYF. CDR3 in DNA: TGTGCCAGCAGTCCGGGACTAGCGCGCACAGATGCGCAGTATTTT.

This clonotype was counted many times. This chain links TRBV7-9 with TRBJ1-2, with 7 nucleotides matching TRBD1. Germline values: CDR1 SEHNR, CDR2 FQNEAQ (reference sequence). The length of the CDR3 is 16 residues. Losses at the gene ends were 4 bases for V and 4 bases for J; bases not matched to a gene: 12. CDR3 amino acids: CASSSAPHRGGYGYTF. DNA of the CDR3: TGTGCCAGCAGCTCCGCCCCCCACAGGGGTGGCTATGGCTACACCTTC.

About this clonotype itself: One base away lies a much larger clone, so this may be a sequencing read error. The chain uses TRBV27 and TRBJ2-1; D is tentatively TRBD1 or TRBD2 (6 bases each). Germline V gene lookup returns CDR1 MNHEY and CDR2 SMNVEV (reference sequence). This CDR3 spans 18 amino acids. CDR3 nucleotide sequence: TGTGCCAGCAGTTTATTAACGGGGGCTGAAAGCTCCTACAAGGAGCAGTTCTTC. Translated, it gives CASSLLTGAESSYKEQFF.

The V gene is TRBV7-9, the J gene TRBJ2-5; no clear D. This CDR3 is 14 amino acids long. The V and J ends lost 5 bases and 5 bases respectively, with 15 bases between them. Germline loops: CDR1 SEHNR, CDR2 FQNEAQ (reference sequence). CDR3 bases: TGTGCCAGCAGCCAAAGCGACGCCTCCGAGACCCAGTACTTC. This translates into CASSQSDASETQYF.

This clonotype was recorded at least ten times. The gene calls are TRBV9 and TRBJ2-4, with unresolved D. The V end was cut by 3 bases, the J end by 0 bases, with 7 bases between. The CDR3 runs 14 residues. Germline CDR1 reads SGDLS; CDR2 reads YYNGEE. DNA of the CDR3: TGTGCCAGCAGCGACACCCTAGCCAAAAACATTCAGTACTTC. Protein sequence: CASSDTLAKNIQYF.

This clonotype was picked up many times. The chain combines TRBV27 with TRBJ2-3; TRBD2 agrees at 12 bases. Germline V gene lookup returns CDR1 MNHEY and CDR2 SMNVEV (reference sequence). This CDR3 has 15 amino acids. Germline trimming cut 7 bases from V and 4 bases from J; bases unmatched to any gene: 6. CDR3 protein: CASMKLAGGPDTQYF. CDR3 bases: TGTGCCAGCATGAAACTAGCGGGGGGCCCAGATACGCAGTATTTT.

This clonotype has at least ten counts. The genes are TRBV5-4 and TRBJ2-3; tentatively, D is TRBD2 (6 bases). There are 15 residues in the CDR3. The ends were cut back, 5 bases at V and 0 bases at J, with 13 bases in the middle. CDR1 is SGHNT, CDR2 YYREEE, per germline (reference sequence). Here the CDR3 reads CASRIWGTSTDTQYF. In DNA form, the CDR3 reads TGTGCCAGCAGAATATGGGGGACTAGCACAGATACGCAGTATTTT.

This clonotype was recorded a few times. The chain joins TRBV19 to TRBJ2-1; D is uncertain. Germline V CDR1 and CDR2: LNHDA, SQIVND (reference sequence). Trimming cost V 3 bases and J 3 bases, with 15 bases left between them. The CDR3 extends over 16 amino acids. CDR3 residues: CASSMIPAGYYNEQFF. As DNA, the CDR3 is TGTGCCAGTAGTATGATCCCGGCCGGTTACTACAATGAGCAGTTCTTC.

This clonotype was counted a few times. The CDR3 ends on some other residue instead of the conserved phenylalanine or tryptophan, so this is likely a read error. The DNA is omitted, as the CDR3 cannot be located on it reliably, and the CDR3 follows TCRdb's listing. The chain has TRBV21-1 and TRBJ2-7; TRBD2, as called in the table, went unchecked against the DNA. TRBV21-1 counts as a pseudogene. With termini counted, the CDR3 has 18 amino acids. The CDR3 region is CASRRGTTLLRAVLRAAL.

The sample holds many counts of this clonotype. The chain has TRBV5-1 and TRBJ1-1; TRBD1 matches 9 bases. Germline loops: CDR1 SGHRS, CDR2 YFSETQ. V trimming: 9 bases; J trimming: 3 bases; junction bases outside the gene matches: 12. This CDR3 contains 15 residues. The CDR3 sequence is CANLHRGRLDTEAFF. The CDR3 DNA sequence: TGCGCCAACCTACACAGGGGGCGACTGGACACTGAAGCTTTCTTT.

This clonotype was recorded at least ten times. CDR3 residues: CASSELGASNQPQHF. For the CDR3, the DNA is TGTGCCAGCAGTGAATTGGGGGCTAGCAATCAGCCCCAGCATTTT. The genes are TRBV6-1 and TRBJ1-5; maybe TRBD1 (6 bases). V lost 2 bases and J lost 0, with 8 bases in between. Germline assignment: CDR1 MNHNS and CDR2 SASEGT. This CDR3 is 15 amino acids long.

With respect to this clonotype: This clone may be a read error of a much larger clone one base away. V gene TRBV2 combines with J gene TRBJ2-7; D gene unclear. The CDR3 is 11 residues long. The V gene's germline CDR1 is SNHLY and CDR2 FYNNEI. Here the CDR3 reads CARSQTDRSHF. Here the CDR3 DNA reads TGTGCCCGCAGTCAGACGGACCGGAGTCATTTC.

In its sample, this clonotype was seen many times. The CDR3 DNA reads as TGCAGCGTTGTGGCGGAACATACTGAAGCTTTCTTT. Its translation is CSVVAEHTEAFF. V gene TRBV29-1 combines with J gene TRBJ1-1; D ambiguous. There are 12 residues in the CDR3. CDR1 is SQVTM, CDR2 ANQGSEA, per germline. The V end was cut by 4 bases, the J end by 5 bases, with 11 bases between.

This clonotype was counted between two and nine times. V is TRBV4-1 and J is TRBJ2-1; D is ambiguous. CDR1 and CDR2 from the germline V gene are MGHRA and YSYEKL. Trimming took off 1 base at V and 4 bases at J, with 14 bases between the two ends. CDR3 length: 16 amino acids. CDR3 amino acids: CASSQVRAARYNEQFF. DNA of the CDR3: TGCGCCAGCAGCCAAGTACGCGCGGCTCGATACAATGAGCAGTTCTTC.

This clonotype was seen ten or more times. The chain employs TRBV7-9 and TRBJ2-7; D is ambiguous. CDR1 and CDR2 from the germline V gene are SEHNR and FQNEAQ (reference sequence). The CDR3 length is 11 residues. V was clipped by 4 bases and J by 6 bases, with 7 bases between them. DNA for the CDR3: TGTGCCAGCAGCTCCACATCCGAGCAGTACTTC. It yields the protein CASSSTSEQYF.

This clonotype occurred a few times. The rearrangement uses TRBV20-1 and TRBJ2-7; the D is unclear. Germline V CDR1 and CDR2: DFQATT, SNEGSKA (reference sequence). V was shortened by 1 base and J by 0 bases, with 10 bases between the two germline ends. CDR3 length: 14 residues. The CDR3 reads CSARGQDSSYEQYF. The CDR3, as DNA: TGCAGTGCTAGAGGCCAGGATAGCTCCTACGAGCAGTACTTC.

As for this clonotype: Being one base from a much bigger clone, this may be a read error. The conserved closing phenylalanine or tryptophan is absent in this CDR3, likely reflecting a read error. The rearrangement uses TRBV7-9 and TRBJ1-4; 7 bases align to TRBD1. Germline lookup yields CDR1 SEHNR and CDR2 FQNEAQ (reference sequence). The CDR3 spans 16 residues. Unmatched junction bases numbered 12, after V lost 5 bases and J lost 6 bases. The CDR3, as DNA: TGTGCCAGCAGCCGGGGACAGACCGGATGGGATGAAAAACTGTTTATT. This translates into CASSRGQTGWDEKLFI.

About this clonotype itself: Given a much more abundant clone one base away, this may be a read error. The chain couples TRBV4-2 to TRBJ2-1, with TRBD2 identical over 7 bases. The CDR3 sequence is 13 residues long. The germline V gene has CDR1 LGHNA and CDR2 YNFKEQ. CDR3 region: CASSHLADNERFF. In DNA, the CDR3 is TGTGCCAGCAGCCACCTAGCGGACAATGAGCGGTTCTTC.

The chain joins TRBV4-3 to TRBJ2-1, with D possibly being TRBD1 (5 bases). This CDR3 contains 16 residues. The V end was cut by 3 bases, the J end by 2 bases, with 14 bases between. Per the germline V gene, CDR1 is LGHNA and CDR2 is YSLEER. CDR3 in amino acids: CASSQSRVSTYNEQFF. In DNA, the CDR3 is TGCGCCAGCAGCCAGAGCAGGGTTAGCACCTACAATGAGCAGTTCTTC.

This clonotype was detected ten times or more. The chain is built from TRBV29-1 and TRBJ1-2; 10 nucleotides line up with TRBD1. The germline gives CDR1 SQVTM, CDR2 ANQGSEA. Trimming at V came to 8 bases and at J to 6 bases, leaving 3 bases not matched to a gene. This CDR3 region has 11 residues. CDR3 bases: TGCAGCTCGACAGGGGGCAATGGCTACACCTTC. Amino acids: CSSTGGNGYTF.

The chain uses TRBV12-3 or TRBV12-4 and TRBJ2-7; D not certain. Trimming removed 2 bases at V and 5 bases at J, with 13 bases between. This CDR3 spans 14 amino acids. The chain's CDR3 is CASSLRLNPHEQYF. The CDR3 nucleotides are TGTGCCAGCAGTTTAAGACTGAACCCCCACGAGCAGTACTTC.

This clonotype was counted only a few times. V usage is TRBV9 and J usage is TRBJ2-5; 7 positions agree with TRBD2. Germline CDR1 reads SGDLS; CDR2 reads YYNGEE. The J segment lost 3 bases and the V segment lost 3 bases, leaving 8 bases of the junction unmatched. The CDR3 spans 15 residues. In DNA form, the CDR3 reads TGTGCCAGCAGCGGGGGGGGACGGACAAAAGAGACCCAGTACTTC. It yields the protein CASSGGGRTKETQYF.

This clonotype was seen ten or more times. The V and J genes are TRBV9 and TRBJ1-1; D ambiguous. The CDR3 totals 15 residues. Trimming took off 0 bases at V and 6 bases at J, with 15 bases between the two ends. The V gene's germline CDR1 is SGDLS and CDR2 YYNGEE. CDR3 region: CASSVDRSWGAEAFF. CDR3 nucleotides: TGTGCCAGCAGCGTAGACCGTAGCTGGGGAGCTGAAGCTTTCTTT. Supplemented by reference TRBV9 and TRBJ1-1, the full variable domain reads DSGVTQTPKHLITATGQRVTLRCSPRSGDLSVYWYQQSLDQGLQFLIQYYNGEERAKGNILERFSAQQFPDLHSELNLSSLELGDSALYFCASSVDRSWGAEAFFGQGTRLTVV.

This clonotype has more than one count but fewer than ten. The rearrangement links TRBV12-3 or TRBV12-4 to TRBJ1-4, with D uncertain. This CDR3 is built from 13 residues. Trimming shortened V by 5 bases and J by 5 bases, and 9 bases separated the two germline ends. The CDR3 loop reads CASSPNTNEKLFF. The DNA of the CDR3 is TGTGCCAGCAGTCCCAATACCAATGAAAAACTGTTTTTT.